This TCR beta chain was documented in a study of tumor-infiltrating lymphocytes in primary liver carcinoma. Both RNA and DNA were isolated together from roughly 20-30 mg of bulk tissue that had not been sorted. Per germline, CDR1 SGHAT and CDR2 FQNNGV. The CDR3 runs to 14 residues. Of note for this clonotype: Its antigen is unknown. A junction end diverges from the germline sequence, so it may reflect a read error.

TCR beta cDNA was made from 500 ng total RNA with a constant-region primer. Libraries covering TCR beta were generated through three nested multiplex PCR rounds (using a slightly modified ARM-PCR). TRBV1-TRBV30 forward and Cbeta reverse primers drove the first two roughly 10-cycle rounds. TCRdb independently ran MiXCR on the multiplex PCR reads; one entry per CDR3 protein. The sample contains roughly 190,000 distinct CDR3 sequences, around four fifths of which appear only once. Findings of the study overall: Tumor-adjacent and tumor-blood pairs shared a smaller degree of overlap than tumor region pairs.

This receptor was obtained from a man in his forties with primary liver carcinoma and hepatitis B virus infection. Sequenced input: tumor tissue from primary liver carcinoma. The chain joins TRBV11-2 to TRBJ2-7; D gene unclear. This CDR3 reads CASTRWSSTYERYF. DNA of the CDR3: TGTGCCAGCACCCGTTGGAGTTCCACCTACGAGCGGTACTTC.